These 15 T cell receptor beta chains originate from one sample sequenced in a study of cytomegalovirus exposure and HLA in healthy donors. The PCR had 60 Vbeta and 13 Jbeta primers. Sequencing was performed with immunoSEQ multiplex PCR; in TCRdb, only in-frame clones are kept and a portion is missing. The table has some 130,000 clones, 63% seen once. The sample comprised PBMCs. These receptors were taken from a man aged 40-55 years in good health and CMV-seropositive.

The chain recombines TRBV2 with TRBJ2-5; D might be TRBD2 (6 bases). This CDR3 has 13 amino acids. Germline V gives CDR1 SNHLY, CDR2 FYNNEI. V lost 3 bases to trimming and J lost 5 bases, with 10 bases between them. In DNA form, the CDR3 reads TGTGCCAGCAGTGAGCGGGGCCCCGAGACCCAGTACTTC. Protein: CASSERGPETQYF.

This clone was detected a few times. This chain uses TRBV2 with TRBJ1-2; no reliable D call. This CDR3 has 13 amino acids. The V end was cut by 6 bases, the J end by 4 bases, with 12 bases between. Germline values: CDR1 SNHLY, CDR2 FYNNEI. The CDR3 region is CASRKEEGYGYTF. CDR3 nucleotides: TGTGCCAGCAGGAAGGAAGAGGGCTATGGCTACACCTTC.

This CDR3 reads CAISAGQGSGGYTF. CDR3 coding DNA: TGTGCCATCAGTGCGGGACAGGGTTCAGGAGGCTACACCTTC. V gene TRBV10-3 combines with J gene TRBJ1-2, with TRBD1 identical over 9 bases. The CDR3 length is 14 residues. J gave up 8 bases and V 4 bases, and 8 bases lay outside the gene matches. The germline V gene encodes CDR1 ENHRY and CDR2 SYGVKD.

V is TRBV2 and J is TRBJ2-1; D is uncertain. CDR3 size: 13 residues. Germline loops: CDR1 SNHLY, CDR2 FYNNEI. Trimming removed 4 bases from V and 5 bases from J, with 9 bases in between. CDR3 bases: TGTGCCAGCAGTGTAGACACCAACAATGAGCAGTTCTTC. Translation gives CASSVDTNNEQFF.

The sample holds a few counts of this clone. V usage is TRBV7-9 and J usage is TRBJ2-5; 8 nucleotides match TRBD1. In germline, CDR1 is SEHNR, CDR2 FQNEAQ (reference sequence). The CDR3 has 13 amino acids. Losses at the gene ends were 9 bases for V and 2 bases for J; bases not matched to a gene: 5. The CDR3 bases are TGTGCCAGTGAGACAGGGGAGCAAGAGACCCAGTACTTC. Amino acid sequence: CASETGEQETQYF. Variable domain in full (rest from reference TRBV7-9 and TRBJ2-5): DTGVSQNPRHKITKRGQNVTFRCDPISEHNRLYWYRQTLGQGPEFLTYFQNEAQLEKSRLLSDRFSAERPKGSFSTLEIQRTEQGDSAMYLCASETGEQETQYFGPGTRLLVL.

The chain links TRBV7-6 to TRBJ2-7; no clear D. The V gene's germline CDR1 is SGHVS and CDR2 FNYEAQ. Trimming took 1 base from V and 5 from J, leaving 12 bases between them. The CDR3 runs 14 residues. The CDR3 spells CASSLGQENDEQYF. Written as DNA, the CDR3 is TGTGCCAGCAGCTTAGGGCAGGAAAACGACGAGCAGTACTTC. Together with reference TRBV7-6 and TRBJ2-7, the CDR3 gives the full variable domain: GAGVSQSPRYKVTKRGQDVALRCDPISGHVSLYWYRQALGQGPEFLTYFNYEAQQDKSGLPNDRFSAERPEGSISTLTIQRTEQRDSAMYRCASSLGQENDEQYFGPGTRLTVT.

The rearrangement links TRBV4-1 to TRBJ2-7; 7 bases are shared with TRBD1. V was clipped by 4 bases and J by 3 bases; unmatched bases: 12. Germline assignment: CDR1 MGHRA and CDR2 YSYEKL. This CDR3 is 16 amino acids long. CDR3 sequence (DNA): TGCGCCAGCAGCCCTAGACCCCTCTACAGGGGCTACGAGCAGTACTTC. Its translation is CASSPRPLYRGYEQYF.

The table lists this clone with a few counts. The CDR3 nucleotides read TGTGCCAGCATTTCGGGACAGGGGGATTCACCCCTCCACTTT. Translating gives CASISGQGDSPLHF. The V call is TRBV6-1, the J call TRBJ1-6, with TRBD1 matching 11 bases. CDR3 length: 14 residues. Germline CDR1 is MNHNS and CDR2 is SASEGT. With V trimmed by 7 bases and J by 8 bases, 4 bases remained unmatched.

The rearrangement joins TRBV9 to TRBJ2-3; D is possibly TRBD1 (7 bases). V lost 4 bases to trimming and J lost 2 bases, with 11 bases between them. The CDR3 spans 14 residues. The germline gives CDR1 SGDLS, CDR2 YYNGEE. DNA for the CDR3: TGTGCCAGCAGCCTCAGGGGGGTCACAGATACGCAGTATTTT. It translates to CASSLRGVTDTQYF.

The V and J genes are TRBV5-4 and TRBJ2-2; TRBD1 matches 8 bases. The V segment lost 0 bases and the J segment 3 bases; nucleotides outside the gene matches: 4. The CDR3 is 16 amino acids. Germline-derived CDR1 and CDR2 are SGHNT and YYREEE (reference sequence). The CDR3 nucleotides are TGTGCCAGCAGCTTGGCCAGGGGGCTTGACACCGGGGAGCTGTTTTTT. It encodes CASSLARGLDTGELFF.

The chain is built from TRBV19 and TRBJ1-4, with 8 positions matching TRBD1. Germline V lookup: CDR1 LNHDA, CDR2 SQIVND (reference sequence). Trimming at V came to 6 bases and at J to 12 bases, leaving 6 bases not matched to a gene. The CDR3 contains 12 residues. The CDR3 region has the DNA TGTGCCAGTAGAGAGCAGGGGGCGGAACTGTTTTTT. Protein sequence: CASREQGAELFF.

The V gene is TRBV18, the J gene TRBJ2-1; D gene unclear. Germline V gene data show CDR1 as KGHSH and CDR2 as LQKENI. Trimming stripped 3 bases from V and 5 bases from J, with 11 bases between. CDR3 length: 14 residues. The CDR3 sequence is CASSPIEKNNEQFF. CDR3 DNA: TGTGCCAGCTCACCCATAGAAAAGAACAATGAGCAGTTCTTC.

V gene TRBV6-6 combines with J gene TRBJ2-3; 10 bases fit TRBD2. Germline-derived CDR1 and CDR2 are MNHNY and SVGAGI (reference sequence). The V segment lost 4 bases and the J segment 5 bases; nucleotides outside the gene matches: 3. This CDR3 has 14 residues. Here the CDR3 reads CASSLAGGKDTQYF. As DNA, the CDR3 is TGTGCCAGCAGTTTAGCGGGAGGAAAAGATACGCAGTATTTT.

The V call is TRBV10-3, the J call TRBJ1-1, with D tentatively TRBD1 (6 bases). Germline values: CDR1 ENHRY, CDR2 SYGVKD. CDR3 length equals 12 residues. V was shortened by 2 bases and J by 9 bases, with 10 bases between the two germline ends. The DNA for the CDR3 is TGTGCCATCAGTGAGACCGGACAGAAAGCTTTCTTT. Encoded protein: CAISETGQKAFF.

In DNA form, the CDR3 reads TGTGCCAGCAGCGTATACTCACCGAACAATGAGCAGTTCTTC. This gives the protein CASSVYSPNNEQFF. This chain uses TRBV9 with TRBJ2-1; D gene unclear. CDR1 is SGDLS, CDR2 YYNGEE, per germline. V lost 1 base to trimming and J lost 5 bases, with 10 bases between them. This CDR3 comprises 14 residues.